Below are 26 T cell receptor beta chains sequenced from a single sample in a study of blood T cell repertoires in COVID-19. Libraries were prepared by immunoSEQ multiplex PCR; TCRdb keeps only in-frame clonotypes and omits some of them. The sample includes under 250,000 clones, about 80% seen only once; the top ten take roughly 2%. Material for sequencing was peripheral blood. The receptors here all came from a man aged 25-45 years who had recovered from COVID-19.

J is TRBJ1-2 and V is TRBV10-3; D might be TRBD1 (6 bases). V was trimmed by 4 bases and J by 3 bases, leaving 9 bases between them. CDR1 and CDR2 from the germline V gene are ENHRY and SYGVKD. CDR3 size: 13 residues. This chain's CDR3 is CAISGTADYGYTF. CDR3 coding DNA: TGTGCCATCAGTGGGACAGCTGACTATGGCTACACCTTC.

J is TRBJ2-3 and V is TRBV10-2, with D possibly being TRBD2 (7 bases). The CDR3 covers 14 residues. With 2 bases removed from V and 9 bases from J, the gap between germline ends came to 15 bases. Germline V gives CDR1 WSHSY, CDR2 SAAADI. This CDR3 is CASSEGGAGGTQYF. For the CDR3, the DNA is TGCGCCAGCAGTGAGGGGGGGGCTGGAGGCACGCAGTATTTT.

This clone showed up just once. The J gene is TRBJ1-1, the V gene TRBV7-3, with 10 bases that match TRBD1. Germline V gene data show CDR1 as SGHTA and CDR2 as FQGTGA. The CDR3 contains 13 residues. V shed 5 bases, J shed 9 bases, and the junction held 6 bases outside the gene matches. CDR3: CASSPGTGEKAFF. As DNA, the CDR3 is TGTGCCAGCAGCCCAGGGACAGGGGAGAAAGCTTTCTTT. The full variable domain, completed using reference TRBV7-3 and TRBJ1-1, is GAGVSQTPSNKVTEKGKYVELRCDPISGHTALYWYRQSLGQGPEFLIYFQGTGAADDSGLPNDRFFAVRPEGSVSTLKIQRTERGDSAVYLCASSPGTGEKAFFGQGTRLTVV.

This clone came up a few times. CDR3 in DNA: TGTGCCAGCAGTCCCGACGGACAGGGAGTACGAGGCTACACCTTC. The encoded protein is CASSPDGQGVRGYTF. J is TRBJ1-2 and V is TRBV6-5; TRBD1 agrees at 8 bases. After removal of 5 bases from V and 8 bases from J, the junction contained 13 bases not matched to a gene. The germline V gene has CDR1 MNHEY and CDR2 SVGAGI. This CDR3 comprises 15 residues.

V usage is TRBV7-6 and J usage is TRBJ2-2; 8 nucleotides line up with TRBD1. The CDR3 has 15 residues. The germline V gene encodes CDR1 SGHVS and CDR2 FNYEAQ. V shed 1 base and J 7 bases; nucleotides not matched to a gene: 5. The CDR3 loop reads CASSLGQGRNGELFF. Written as DNA, the CDR3 is TGTGCCAGCAGCTTAGGACAGGGGCGGAACGGGGAGCTGTTTTTT.

The chain joins TRBV5-5 to TRBJ2-2; no definite D call. The germline gives CDR1 SGHKS, CDR2 YYEKEE (reference sequence). V was clipped by 5 bases and J by 5 bases, with 4 bases between them. The CDR3 is made up of 11 amino acids. CDR3 DNA sequence: TGTGCCAGCAGGTCAACCGGGGAGCTGTTTTTT. This sequence encodes CASRSTGELFF.

CDR3 bases: TGTGCCAGCAGCCCGGGACTCAGCTCCTACGAGCAGTACTTC. Its protein product is CASSPGLSSYEQYF. This sequence joins TRBV7-3 and TRBJ2-7, with a possible D match to TRBD2 (6 bases). Germline V gene lookup returns CDR1 SGHTA and CDR2 FQGTGA. The CDR3 spans 14 residues. Trimming shortened V by 5 bases and J by 0 bases, and 11 bases separated the two germline ends. The full variable domain, its missing parts supplied by reference TRBV7-3 and TRBJ2-7, is GAGVSQTPSNKVTEKGKYVELRCDPISGHTALYWYRQSLGQGPEFLIYFQGTGAADDSGLPNDRFFAVRPEGSVSTLKIQRTERGDSAVYLCASSPGLSSYEQYFGPGTRLTVT.

A single count supports this clone. This CDR3 is also generated by other DNA sequences in the sample. The genes are TRBV5-1 and TRBJ1-5; 8 positions match TRBD1. CDR3 size: 14 residues. Losses at the gene ends were 1 base for V and 5 bases for J; bases not matched to a gene: 2. The germline V gene has CDR1 SGHRS and CDR2 YFSETQ. DNA for the CDR3: TGCGCCAGCAGCTTGAACAGGGGGGATCAGCCCCAGCATTTT. This gives the protein CASSLNRGDQPQHF.

The chain carries TRBV2 and TRBJ2-5; 7 nucleotides agree with TRBD2. Germline lookup yields CDR1 SNHLY and CDR2 FYNNEI. V lost 4 bases and J lost 5; bases outside the gene matches: 4. The CDR3 runs to 13 residues. The CDR3 loop reads CASSGSGEETQYF. CDR3 sequence (DNA): TGTGCCAGCAGTGGAAGCGGGGAGGAGACCCAGTACTTC.

The V gene is TRBV5-1, the J gene TRBJ1-2; 9 bases fit TRBD1. Germline CDR1 and CDR2: SGHRS and YFSETQ. The junction had 5 bases not matched to a gene; V was cut back by 3 bases and J by 8 bases. There are 13 residues in the CDR3. CDR3 in amino acids: CASSSGTGRGYTF. The CDR3 nucleotides read TGCGCCAGCAGCTCCGGGACAGGGCGGGGCTACACCTTC.

This clone was recorded once. V gene TRBV6-5 combines with J gene TRBJ1-3; no definite D call. Germline CDR1 reads MNHEY; CDR2 reads SVGAGI. V was shortened by 5 bases and J by 0 bases, with 11 bases between the two germline ends. This CDR3 region has 15 residues. CDR3 loop: CASSNRVLSGNTIYF. In DNA, the CDR3 is TGTGCCAGCAGTAACCGAGTACTCTCTGGAAACACCATATATTTT.

This chain links TRBV5-8 with TRBJ1-3; perhaps TRBD1 as D (6 bases). This CDR3 contains 15 residues. The V end lost 4 bases, the J end lost 0 bases, and 11 bases lay between the germline ends. CDR1 SGHTS and CDR2 YDEGEE come from the germline V gene. This chain's CDR3 is CASSTRDTSGNTIYF. The CDR3 nucleotides read TGTGCCAGCAGCACTAGGGACACCTCTGGAAACACCATATATTTT.

The gene calls are TRBV7-3 and TRBJ1-1; tentative D call: TRBD1 (6 bases). Trimming took 4 bases from V and 3 from J, leaving 12 bases between them. Germline V gene lookup returns CDR1 SGHTA and CDR2 FQGTGA. CDR3 size: 14 residues. The CDR3 nucleotides read TGTGCCAGCAGCTCAGCAGGGACACACACTGAAGCTTTCTTT. This gives the protein CASSSAGTHTEAFF. The full variable domain, its missing parts supplied by reference TRBV7-3 and TRBJ1-1, is GAGVSQTPSNKVTEKGKYVELRCDPISGHTALYWYRQSLGQGPEFLIYFQGTGAADDSGLPNDRFFAVRPEGSVSTLKIQRTERGDSAVYLCASSSAGTHTEAFFGQGTRLTVV.

The chain combines TRBV4-1 with TRBJ1-1; 7 nucleotides match TRBD1. The V and J ends lost 1 base and 8 bases, in that order; junction bases with no gene match: 4. The CDR3 is made up of 13 amino acids. CDR1 MGHRA and CDR2 YSYEKL come from the germline V gene. The CDR3 nucleotides read TGCGCCAGCAGCCAAGCAGGGGGACTCGAAGCTTTCTTT. Translation: CASSQAGGLEAFF.

V gene TRBV4-1 combines with J gene TRBJ1-2; 11 nucleotides match TRBD1. Germline loops: CDR1 MGHRA, CDR2 YSYEKL. After removal of 3 bases from V and 0 bases from J, the junction contained 6 bases not matched to a gene. CDR3 size: 17 residues. CDR3 DNA sequence: TGCGCCAGCAGCCAGGGGACAGGGGGTTTAACTAACTATGGCTACACCTTC. Translation gives CASSQGTGGLTNYGYTF.

The rearrangement uses TRBV9 and TRBJ2-1; 7 bases match TRBD2. Trimming took 1 base from V and 9 from J; bases not matched to a gene: 4. The CDR3 length is 13 residues. Germline CDR1 is SGDLS and CDR2 is YYNGEE. The CDR3 reads CASSVRPSGEQFF. CDR3 bases: TGTGCCAGCAGCGTAAGGCCTAGCGGTGAGCAGTTCTTC.

This sequence joins TRBV6-5 and TRBJ2-1; D possibly corresponds to TRBD2 (6 bases). V was shortened by 8 bases and J by 3 bases, with 17 bases between the two germline ends. The CDR3 has 15 amino acids. The germline V gene encodes CDR1 MNHEY and CDR2 SVGAGI. CDR3 in DNA: TGTGCCAGCCGCCCTCCCGGCGGGAACTACAATGAGCAGTTCTTC. Translating gives CASRPPGGNYNEQFF.

J is TRBJ1-2 and V is TRBV4-1; 7 bases match TRBD1. The CDR3 runs 14 residues. Germline V CDR1 and CDR2: MGHRA, YSYEKL. The V and J ends lost 3 bases and 3 bases, in that order; junction bases with no gene match: 4. This CDR3 is CASSQGQRDYGYTF. The CDR3 nucleotides are TGCGCCAGCAGCCAGGGACAGCGAGACTATGGCTACACCTTC.

V and J are TRBV5-8 and TRBJ1-5; 8 bases map to TRBD1. This CDR3 contains 16 residues. CDR1 and CDR2 from the germline V gene are SGHTS and YDEGEE. V lost 0 bases to trimming and J lost 5 bases; unmatched junction nucleotides: 7. The CDR3 region is CASSLGDRGDYQPQHF. CDR3 bases: TGTGCCAGCAGCTTGGGAGACAGGGGAGATTATCAGCCCCAGCATTTT.

The chain is built from TRBV28 and TRBJ2-5; D not certain. Trimming removed 4 bases from V and 1 base from J, with 7 bases in between. Germline V lookup: CDR1 MDHEN, CDR2 SYDVKM. The CDR3 has 13 amino acids. The CDR3 sequence is CASSSAPQETQYF. In nucleotides, the CDR3 is TGTGCCAGCAGTTCCGCGCCCCAAGAGACCCAGTACTTC. Filled out from reference TRBV28 and TRBJ2-5, the complete variable domain reads DVKVTQSSRYLVKRTGEKVFLECVQDMDHENMFWYRQDPGLGLRLIYFSYDVKMKEKGDIPEGYSVSREKKERFSLILESASTNQTSMYLCASSSAPQETQYFGPGTRLLVL.

The chain employs TRBV18 and TRBJ1-1; no reliable D call. Trimming shortened V by 3 bases and J by 12 bases, and 17 bases separated the two germline ends. CDR3 size: 13 residues. Germline V gene sequence: CDR1 KGHSH, CDR2 LQKENI. The CDR3 loop is CASSPETISRTFF. The CDR3, as DNA: TGTGCCAGCTCACCCGAAACCATTAGTAGAACTTTCTTT.

The chain joins TRBV9 to TRBJ2-5; TRBD2 matches at 7 bases. The CDR3 is made up of 12 amino acids. V shed 0 bases, J shed 7 bases, and the junction held 0 bases outside the gene matches. Germline CDR1 and CDR2: SGDLS and YYNGEE. Here the CDR3 reads CASSVAGGTQYF. The CDR3 coding sequence is TGTGCCAGCAGCGTAGCGGGGGGGACCCAGTACTTC. Combining the CDR3 with reference TRBV9 and TRBJ2-5 gives the whole variable domain DSGVTQTPKHLITATGQRVTLRCSPRSGDLSVYWYQQSLDQGLQFLIQYYNGEERAKGNILERFSAQQFPDLHSELNLSSLELGDSALYFCASSVAGGTQYFGPGTRLLVL.

This chain links TRBV5-1 with TRBJ2-3; TRBD1 matches 8 bases. The trim removed 3 bases at V and 1 base at J, leaving 7 bases unmatched. The CDR3 is made up of 16 amino acids. Germline V CDR1 and CDR2: SGHRS, YFSETQ. The CDR3 sequence is CASSSLPGQGTDTQYF. CDR3 nucleotides: TGCGCCAGCAGCTCCCTCCCGGGACAGGGCACAGATACGCAGTATTTT.

V gene TRBV20-1 combines with J gene TRBJ1-1; D not certain. The CDR3 totals 14 residues. The ends were cut back, 3 bases at V and 0 bases at J, with 11 bases in the middle. Germline CDR1 is DFQATT and CDR2 is SNEGSKA (reference sequence). Here the CDR3 DNA reads TGCAGTGCTAGTTGGGAGGGATTGAACACTGAAGCTTTCTTT. It yields the protein CSASWEGLNTEAFF.

The chain combines TRBV10-3 with TRBJ1-4, with TRBD1 matching 8 bases. The CDR3 extends over 15 amino acids. V dropped 3 bases and J dropped 3; count of bases not matched to a gene: 3. Germline V gives CDR1 ENHRY, CDR2 SYGVKD. DNA for the CDR3: TGTGCCATCAGTGATTCGACAGGGGCTAATGAAAAACTGTTTTTT. It codes for CAISDSTGANEKLFF.

This chain uses TRBV7-9 with TRBJ2-1; tentative D call: TRBD2 (5 bases). Trimming removed 7 bases at V and 14 bases at J, with 18 bases between. The CDR3 consists of 12 residues. Germline V lookup: CDR1 SEHNR, CDR2 FQNEAQ (reference sequence). This CDR3 reads CASNSPGEMEFF. The CDR3 nucleotides are TGTGCCAGCAACTCTCCCGGGGAAATGGAGTTCTTC.